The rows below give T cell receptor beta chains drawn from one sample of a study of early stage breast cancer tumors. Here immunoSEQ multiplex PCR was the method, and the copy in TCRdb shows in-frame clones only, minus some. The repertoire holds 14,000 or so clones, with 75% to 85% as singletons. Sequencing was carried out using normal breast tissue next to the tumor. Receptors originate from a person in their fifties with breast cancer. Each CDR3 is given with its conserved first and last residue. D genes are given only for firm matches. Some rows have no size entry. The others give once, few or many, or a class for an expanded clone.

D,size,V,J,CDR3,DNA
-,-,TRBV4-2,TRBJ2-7,CASSQGIGGWSSYEQYF,TGTGCCAGCAGCCAAGGGATCGGCGGGTGGAGCTCCTACGAGCAGTACTTC
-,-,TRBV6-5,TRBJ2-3,CASSYSYSSTDTQYF,TGTGCCAGCAGTTACTCGTATAGTAGCACAGATACGCAGTATTTT
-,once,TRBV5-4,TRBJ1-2,CASSLVGGSYGYTF,TGTGCCAGCAGCTTGGTGGGCGGGAGTTATGGCTACACCTTC
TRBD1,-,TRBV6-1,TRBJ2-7,CASSRQGAPYEQYF,TGTGCCAGCAGTCGCCAGGGGGCCCCGTACGAGCAGTACTTC
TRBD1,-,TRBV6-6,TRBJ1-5,CASRQDRGGQPQHF,TGTGCCAGCAGGCAGGACAGGGGAGGACAGCCCCAGCATTTT
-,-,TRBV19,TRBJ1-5,CASSTRYRDGSNQPQHF,TGTGCCAGTAGCACCCGTTACAGGGACGGTAGCAATCAGCCCCAGCATTTT
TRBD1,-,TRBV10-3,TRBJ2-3,CAIRGSTGQGPTDTQYF,TGTGCCATCAGGGGCAGCACAGGACAGGGACCCACAGATACGCAGTATTTT
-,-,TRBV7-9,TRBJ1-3,CASSLDSVLSGNTIYF,TGTGCCAGCAGCTTAGATTCGGTTCTCTCTGGAAACACCATATATTTT
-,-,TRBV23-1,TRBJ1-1,CASSQSGQGNTEAFF,TGCGCCAGCAGTCAATCAGGGCAGGGGAACACTGAAGCTTTCTTT
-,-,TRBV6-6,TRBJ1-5,CASSYSMLVGRLPQHF,TGTGCCAGCAGTTACTCGATGTTAGTGGGTAGGTTGCCCCAGCATTTT
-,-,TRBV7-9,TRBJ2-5,CASSFRGEQETQYF,TGTGCCAGCAGCTTTAGGGGGGAACAAGAGACCCAGTACTTC
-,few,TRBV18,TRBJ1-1,CASSHSEGQGVTEAFF,TGTGCCAGCTCCCACTCTGAGGGACAAGGGGTGACTGAAGCTTTCTTT
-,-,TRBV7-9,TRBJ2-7,CASSLAALTSYEQYF,TGTGCCAGCAGCTTGGCCGCACTGACCTCCTACGAGCAGTACTTC
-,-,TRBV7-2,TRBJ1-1,CASSLGSGVWTEAFF,TGTGCCAGCAGCTTAGGTTCAGGGGTGTGGACTGAAGCTTTCTTT
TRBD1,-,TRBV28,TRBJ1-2,CASSQGQGVFMSYTF,TGTGCCAGCAGTCAAGGACAGGGGGTCTTTATGAGCTACACCTTC
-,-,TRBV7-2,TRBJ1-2,CASSQGVGDGYTF,TGTGCCAGCAGCCAGGGAGTTGGGGATGGCTACACCTTC
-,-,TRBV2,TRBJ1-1,CASSEGAPLNTEAFF,TGTGCCAGCAGTGAGGGGGCGCCATTGAACACTGAAGCTTTCTTT
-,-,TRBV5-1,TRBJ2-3,CASSLNRESTDTQYF,TGCGCCAGCAGCTTGAACAGGGAAAGCACAGATACGCAGTATTTT
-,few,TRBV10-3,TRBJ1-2,CAISETALGQANYGYTF,TGTGCCATCAGTGAGACGGCTTTGGGACAAGCTAACTATGGCTACACCTTC
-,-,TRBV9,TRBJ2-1,CASSVGPDTRRGNEQFF,TGTGCCAGCAGCGTGGGCCCTGACACGCGAAGGGGCAATGAGCAGTTCTTC
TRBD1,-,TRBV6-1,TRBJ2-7,CASSDPDRASTYEQYF,TGTGCCAGCAGTGACCCGGACAGGGCCTCCACCTACGAGCAGTACTTC
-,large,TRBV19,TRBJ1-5,CASSPHDGQPQHF,TGTGCCAGTAGTCCCCACGATGGTCAGCCCCAGCATTTT
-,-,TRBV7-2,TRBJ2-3,CASSLNAPSTDTQYF,TGTGCCAGCAGCTTAAACGCTCCTAGCACAGATACGCAGTATTTT
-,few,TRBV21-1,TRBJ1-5,CASRITGGNNQPQHF,TGTGCCAGCAGGATCACAGGGGGAAACAATCAGCCCCAGCATTTT
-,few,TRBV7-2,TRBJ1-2,CASSLQFGYTF,TGTGCCAGCAGCCTACAGTTCGGCTACACCTTC
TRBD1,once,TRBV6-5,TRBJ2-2,CASSYSQGANTGELFF,TGTGCCAGCAGTTACTCGCAGGGGGCAAACACCGGGGAGCTGTTTTTT
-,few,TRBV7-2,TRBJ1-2,CASSQTANYGYTF,TGTGCCAGCAGCCAGACAGCTAACTATGGCTACACCTTC
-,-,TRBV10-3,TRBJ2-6,CAISEGGVGANVLTF,TGTGCCATCAGTGAAGGAGGGGTGGGGGCCAACGTCCTGACTTTC
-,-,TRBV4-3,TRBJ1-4,CASSQDHGGGKLFF,TGCGCCAGCAGCCAAGATCACGGGGGGGGAAAACTGTTTTTT
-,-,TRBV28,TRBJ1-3,CASIHGTPGNTIYF,TGTGCCAGCATCCACGGGACACCAGGAAACACCATATATTTT
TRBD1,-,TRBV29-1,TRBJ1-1,CSVMTGGNTEAFF,TGCAGCGTCATGACAGGGGGTAACACTGAAGCTTTCTTT
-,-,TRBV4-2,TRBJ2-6,CASSQDWLSGANVLTF,TGTGCCAGCAGCCAAGATTGGTTGTCTGGGGCCAACGTCCTGACTTTC
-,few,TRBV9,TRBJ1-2,CASSGSTDSVYGYTF,TGTGCCAGCAGCGGTTCAACCGACAGCGTATATGGCTACACCTTC
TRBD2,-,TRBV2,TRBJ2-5,CASRRTGLADPTQYF,TGTGCCAGCAGACGAACGGGACTAGCGGACCCGACCCAGTACTTC
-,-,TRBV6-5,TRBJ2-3,CASSYGGGVDTQYF,TGTGCCAGCAGTTACGGCGGGGGCGTTGATACGCAGTATTTT
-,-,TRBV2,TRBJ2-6,CASSPQEAGANVLTF,TGTGCCAGCAGCCCACAAGAGGCTGGGGCCAACGTCCTGACTTTC
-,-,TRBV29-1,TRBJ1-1,CSVQVLNTEAFF,TGCAGCGTTCAGGTTTTGAACACTGAAGCTTTCTTT
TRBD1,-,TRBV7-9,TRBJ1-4,CASSIGQGGEKLFF,TGTGCCAGCAGCATAGGACAGGGGGGGGAAAAACTGTTTTTT
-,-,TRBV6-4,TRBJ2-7,CASSDSGHNSYEQYF,TGTGCCAGCAGTGACTCAGGACACAACTCCTACGAGCAGTACTTC
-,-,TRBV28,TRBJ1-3,CASSLSQISGNTIYF,TGTGCCAGCAGTTTATCGCAGATCTCTGGAAACACCATATATTTT